This TCR beta chain was obtained from a study of OX40 agonist ivuxolimab in advanced cancers. Study-level background: The mean age was approximately 56 years, ranging from roughly 23 to 79, with 65% to 85% of participants male.

Study results and limitations: The specificity for antigen of the expanded peripheral T cells was not determined.

Libraries were prepared by immunoSEQ multiplex PCR; TCRdb keeps only in-frame clonotypes and omits some of them. The sample shows 40,000 to 45,000 clones, about nine tenths of them seen only once. Germline V gives CDR1 DFQATT, CDR2 SNEGSKA (reference sequence). V lost 6 bases and J 3 bases, leaving 5 bases between the germline ends. The CDR3 has 10 residues. Concerning this clone: Antigen unknown.

The study sampled blood at baseline, cycle 4 day 1, and cycle 7 day 1. This TCR came from an adult with an advanced solid tumor such as melanoma, head and neck, liver or kidney cancer. Sequencing was performed on CD4+ or CD8+ T cells sorted from blood, taken in a trial of the OX40 agonist ivuxolimab. The V and J genes are TRBV20-1 and TRBJ1-1; no reliable D call. The CDR3 nucleotides are TGCAGTGCGGCTCACACTGAAGCTTTCTTT. Translation gives CSAAHTEAFF.